Listed below are T cell receptor beta chains from one sample, sequenced in a study of radiation and T cells in renal cell carcinoma. Here immunoSEQ multiplex PCR was the method, and the copy in TCRdb shows in-frame clones only, minus some. The sample lists roughly 64,000 clones; 70% to 80% were seen once. The material was blood, obtained from a patient whose treatment included radiotherapy and nephrectomy. The receptors originated from a man in his sixties with renal cell carcinoma. Each CDR3 is given with its conserved first and last residue. D genes are given only for firm matches. The listing skips clone size in some rows; elsewhere it reads once, few, many or a size class.

TRBJ2-1 - TRBV30 TRBD2 TGTGCCTGGAGTCTCTGGACTAGCGGGAGGGGGATGAGCTCCTACAATGAGCAGTTCTTC CAWSLWTSGRGMSSYNEQFF
TRBJ1-1 - TRBV20-1 - TGCAGTGCTAGGGAGCACCTTGAAGCTTTCTTT CSAREHLEAFF
TRBJ1-6 - TRBV4-3 TRBD1 TGCGCCAGCAGCCAAGGCAGGGGGCGGCGACTCCACTTT CASSQGRGRRLHF
TRBJ1-5 - TRBV15 TRBD1 TGTGCCACCAGCAGAGATCTACGTCGGGACAGGGCAAATCAGCCCCAGCATTTT CATSRDLRRDRANQPQHF
TRBJ2-7 - TRBV7-2 - TGTGCCAGCAGCTTATCGGGACTTCTCGAGGGCTACGAGCAGTACTTC CASSLSGLLEGYEQYF
TRBJ2-1 - TRBV11-2 TRBD1 TGTGCCAGCAGCCCCGGGACAGAGTACAATGAGCAGTTCTTC CASSPGTEYNEQFF
TRBJ1-2 - TRBV29-1 TRBD1 TGCAGCGTTGAACCGGGACAGGGGAGCTACACCTTC CSVEPGQGSYTF
TRBJ1-5 few TRBV28 TRBD1 TGTGCCAGCAGTGGGGACAGGGGCCGGCAGCCCCAGCATTTT CASSGDRGRQPQHF
TRBJ1-4 - TRBV11-2 - TGTGCCAGCAGCTGGGGACACCCTGGGGAAAAACTGTTTTTT CASSWGHPGEKLFF
TRBJ2-2 - TRBV19 TRBD2 TGTGCCAGTAGTATAGGACTAGCGGGAGTCGTCCCCGGGGAGCTGTTTTTT CASSIGLAGVVPGELFF
TRBJ2-5 - TRBV7-9 TRBD1 TGTGCCAGCAAAGGGGGCGCGGGAGAGACCCAGTACTTC CASKGGAGETQYF
TRBJ2-1 - TRBV6-6 - TGTGCCAGCAGTTTCGCTGGCGGGGCCTCCTACAATGAGCAGTTCTTC CASSFAGGASYNEQFF
TRBJ2-3 - TRBV27 - TGTGCCAGCAGCACGACCTCCGGGAAACGCCCAGATACGCAGTATTTT CASSTTSGKRPDTQYF
TRBJ1-2 few TRBV19 - TGTGCCAGTAGTATCCGGGACAACTATGGCTACACCTTC CASSIRDNYGYTF
TRBJ2-7 - TRBV9 TRBD1 TGTGCCAGCAGCGTAGATCCCGGACAGGCCTACGAGCAGTACTTC CASSVDPGQAYEQYF
TRBJ1-1 - TRBV7-2 TRBD1 TGTGCCAGCAGCGAACAGGGGGCGAACACTGAAGCTTTCTTT CASSEQGANTEAFF
TRBJ2-1 - TRBV7-9 - TGTGCCAGCAGCCCATTCAACAGGGTTGGGAATGAGCAGTTCTTC CASSPFNRVGNEQFF
TRBJ1-3 - TRBV30 - TGTGCCTGGAGTGTGTCTGAAAACACCATATATTTT CAWSVSENTIYF
TRBJ2-4 - TRBV6-1 - TGTGCCAGCAGTGAAACATGGCTAGCCAAAAACATTCAGTACTTC CASSETWLAKNIQYF
TRBJ1-2 - TRBV29-1 TRBD1 TGCAGCGTCGGTAGCCAGGGGGATGGCTACACCTTC CSVGSQGDGYTF
TRBJ2-5 - TRBV10-1 - TGCGCCAGCAGCGACCCCGGGATGGAGACCCAGTACTTC CASSDPGMETQYF
TRBJ2-5 - TRBV6-5 TRBD1 TGTGCCAGCAGTAGACAGGGGACAGAGACCCAGTACTTC CASSRQGTETQYF
TRBJ2-3 - TRBV5-1 TRBD2 TGCGCCAGCAGCTTAGCGGGAGGCACAGATACGCAGTATTTT CASSLAGGTDTQYF
TRBJ2-2 once TRBV9 - TGTGCCAGCAGCGTAGTTGGGGGCGAGTCAAACACCGGGGAGCTGTTTTTT CASSVVGGESNTGELFF
TRBJ2-7 - TRBV7-2 - TGTGCCAGCAGCTTGGACAGAGACGCCTACGAGCAGTACTTC CASSLDRDAYEQYF
TRBJ1-6 - TRBV5-3 - TGTGCCAGAAGCTCTGCTTGTCGCTATAATTCACCCCTCCACTTT CARSSACRYNSPLHF
TRBJ1-3 - TRBV19 TRBD1 TGTGCCAGCTCACAAACAGGGGGATCTGGAAACACCATATATTTT CASSQTGGSGNTIYF
TRBJ2-3 - TRBV19 - TGTGCCAGTAGTTCCCAGGCCACTTACACAGATACGCAGTATTTT CASSSQATYTDTQYF
TRBJ1-6 - TRBV7-9 - TGTGCCAGCAGCTTATTTTGGGATTCACCCCTCCACTTT CASSLFWDSPLHF
TRBJ2-7 - TRBV9 - TGTGCCAGCAGCGTAGGGCAGAAACTGTACGAGCAGTACTTC CASSVGQKLYEQYF
TRBJ2-4 - TRBV27 TRBD1 TGTGCCAGCAGTCCTCGGGACAGGGGCGTTCAGTACTTC CASSPRDRGVQYF
TRBJ1-3 - TRBV9 - TGTGCCAGCACCCCGGGGGGGGCAAGAAACACCATATATTTT CASTPGGARNTIYF
TRBJ1-6 - TRBV7-9 - TGTGCCAGCAGCTTAGCGGGTGACGTTCCACCCCTCCACTTT CASSLAGDVPPLHF
TRBJ1-5 - TRBV2 TRBD1 TGTGCCAGCACCAAAGGACAGGGTGGTGCGGCAATTCAGCCCCAGCATTTT CASTKGQGGAAIQPQHF
TRBJ1-5 - TRBV7-9 - TGTGCCAGCAGCACCTTTACTGGGGAGCCCCAGCATTTT CASSTFTGEPQHF
TRBJ2-1 - TRBV27 TRBD2 TGTGCCAGCAGTTTATTGGGACTAGATGAGCAGTTCTTC CASSLLGLDEQFF
TRBJ2-3 - TRBV10-1 - TGCGCCAGCAGTCCCGATGACTCTACCGGGACAGATACGCAGTATTTT CASSPDDSTGTDTQYF
TRBJ2-5 - TRBV5-1 TRBD1 TGCGCCAGCAACCCCGGACAGGGGCGAGAGACCCAGTACTTC CASNPGQGRETQYF
TRBJ2-7 - TRBV9 TRBD1 TGTGCCAGCAGCGTAGCGGACAGGGACTACGAGCAGTACTTC CASSVADRDYEQYF
TRBJ1-2 - TRBV28 - TGTGCCAGCAGTTTATCAGCGTATGGCTACACCTTC CASSLSAYGYTF
TRBJ2-5 once TRBV6-6 TRBD1 TGTGCCAGCAGTTACCCAGGGGGAAGTGGGGAGACCCAGTACTTC CASSYPGGSGETQYF
TRBJ2-1 - TRBV30 - TGTGCCTGGCGACCGGGAAAGGGGCTTCATAATGAGCAGTTCTTC CAWRPGKGLHNEQFF
TRBJ2-5 once TRBV29-1 TRBD2 TGCAGCGTTGGGACTAGGTTAGAGACCCAGTACTTC CSVGTRLETQYF
TRBJ2-2 - TRBV27 TRBD2 TGTGCCAGCAGTGGTATGACTAGCGGGTTCGGGGAGCTGTTTTTT CASSGMTSGFGELFF
TRBJ2-7 - TRBV4-3 TRBD1 TGCGCCAGCAGCCACAATTCCCCTCCCGGGACAGGGGGTCAATACGAGCAGTACTTC CASSHNSPPGTGGQYEQYF
TRBJ2-1 few TRBV5-6 TRBD2 TGTGCCAGCAGCTTAGCGGGGTTCTCCTACAATGAGCAGTTCTTC CASSLAGFSYNEQFF
TRBJ1-5 - TRBV11-3 - TGTGCCAGCAGCGTATTTCTGGTCTGTCAGCCCCAGCATTTT CASSVFLVCQPQHF
TRBJ2-3 - TRBV6-5 - TGTGCCAGCAGTTACGGACCTAGCACAGATACGCAGTATTTT CASSYGPSTDTQYF
TRBJ2-1 - TRBV30 - TGTGCCTGGAGTGTACGGAATGAGCAGTTCTTC CAWSVRNEQFF
TRBJ2-1 - TRBV19 TRBD2 TGTGCCAGTAGTATAAGAAGGACTAGCGGGGGGGCCGGTGAGCAGTTCTTC CASSIRRTSGGAGEQFF
TRBJ1-5 once TRBV6-1 TRBD1 TGTGCCAGCAGTTCCCGACAGGGGAGTCAGCCCCAGCATTTT CASSSRQGSQPQHF
TRBJ2-7 - TRBV7-2 TRBD2 TGTGCCAGCAGCCTACTAGCGGGGGCGTCGTACGAGCAGTACTTC CASSLLAGASYEQYF
TRBJ2-2 - TRBV19 TRBD2 TGTGCCAGTAGTTCCGGACTAGCGGGGAGGGGGAACACCGGGGAGCTGTTTTTT CASSSGLAGRGNTGELFF
TRBJ2-7 - TRBV9 - TGTGCCAGCAGCGTAGGCCAGGTAGGGGAGCAGTACTTC CASSVGQVGEQYF
TRBJ2-7 - TRBV19 TRBD2 TGTGCCAGTAGTATAGCCAGCGGGGGCCTAAAAAAACGCTACGAGCAGTACTTC CASSIASGGLKKRYEQYF
TRBJ2-1 - TRBV5-4 TRBD2 TGTGCCAGCAGCCCGGGGGGGTATGAGCAGTTCTTC CASSPGGYEQFF
TRBJ1-5 - TRBV6-5 - TGTGCCAGCTCCCGGGTTGGAGGGAATCAGCCCCAGCATTTT CASSRVGGNQPQHF
TRBJ2-5 - TRBV30 - TGTGCCTGGAGTGTACGGGGGTCCGGGCAAGAGACCCAGTACTTC CAWSVRGSGQETQYF
TRBJ1-5 - TRBV30 - TGTGCCTGGAGGGGGGATATCAATCAGCCCCAGCATTTT CAWRGDINQPQHF
TRBJ2-3 - TRBV6-1 TRBD2 TGTGCCAGCACGGGGGGGTTTCCAGATACGCAGTATTTT CASTGGFPDTQYF